The present entry profiles one TCR beta chain with its context. This sample was included in a study of blood T cell repertoires in COVID-19. For the study at large: The United States, Italy and Spain provided the acute and convalescent COVID-19 samples. PBMCs, B-cell-depleted T cells, or T cells provided the cDNA or gDNA that made up the material.

Deletions cut 3 bases from V and 5 bases from J, with 13 bases between. The CDR3 length is 14 residues. Germline V lookup: CDR1 SNHLY, CDR2 FYNNEI. One Seattle source followed patients from active infection through their disease course. In the authors' methods: Estimated nucleated cell counts came from reference gene primer amplification. This table comes from immunoSEQ multiplex PCR, and its TCRdb copy is limited to in-frame clones, with some not included. That table furnishes V, J and clone size, whereas the DNA furnished D and trimming. The data show around 200,000 clones, less than 90% seen once. The sequenced sample consisted of peripheral blood. The rearrangement uses TRBV2 and TRBJ1-1, with D possibly being TRBD1 (5 bases). The sequence was obtained from a woman in her sixties with COVID-19, enrolled during active disease. The CDR3 loop is CASSEIRVYTEAFF. CDR3 sequence (DNA): TGTGCCAGCAGTGAGATCAGGGTATATACTGAAGCTTTCTTT.